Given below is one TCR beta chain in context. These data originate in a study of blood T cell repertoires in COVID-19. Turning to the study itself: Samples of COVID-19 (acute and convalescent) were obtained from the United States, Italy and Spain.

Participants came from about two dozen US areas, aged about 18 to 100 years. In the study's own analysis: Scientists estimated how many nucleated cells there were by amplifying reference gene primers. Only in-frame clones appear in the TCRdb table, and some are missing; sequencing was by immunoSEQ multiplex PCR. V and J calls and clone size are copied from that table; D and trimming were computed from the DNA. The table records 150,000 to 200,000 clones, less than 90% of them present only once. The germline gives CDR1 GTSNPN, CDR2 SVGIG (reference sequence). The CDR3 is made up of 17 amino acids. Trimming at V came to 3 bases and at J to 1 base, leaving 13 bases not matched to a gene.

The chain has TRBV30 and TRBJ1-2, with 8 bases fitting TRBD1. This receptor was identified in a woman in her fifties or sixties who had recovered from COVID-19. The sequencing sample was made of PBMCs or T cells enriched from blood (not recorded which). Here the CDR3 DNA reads TGTGCCTGGAGAGGTGGGAGGACAGGGCGCGTTAACTATGGCTACACCTTC. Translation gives CAWRGGRTGRVNYGYTF.